What follows are 25 T cell receptor beta chains derived from one specimen sequenced in a study of T-cell memory formation after mild COVID-19. MiXCR was run by TCRdb on the 5' RACE reads, yielding one entry per CDR3 protein. Of roughly 200,000 distinct CDR3 sequences in the sample, more than 15% are singletons; the top ten hold around 2%. The sequenced sample consisted of PBMCs or a T cell subset sorted from them (not recorded which). The origin of the receptors is an adult woman who had mild COVID-19 (a few samples of this study predate the infection). Cell type and time point are not known.

The sample holds a few counts of this clonotype. This chain connects TRBV5-1 to TRBJ1-1, with 7 bases aligning to TRBD1. Germline V lookup: CDR1 SGHRS, CDR2 YFSETQ. The J segment lost 1 base and the V segment lost 0 bases, leaving 0 bases of the junction unmatched. CDR3 size: 14 residues. The CDR3 DNA is TGCGCCAGCAGCTTGGAGGGGGCGAACACTGAAGCTTTCTTT. Protein product: CASSLEGANTEAFF.

This clonotype was picked up a small number of times. J is TRBJ2-4 and V is TRBV5-1; TRBD1 agrees at 10 bases. The CDR3 is 17 amino acids. CDR1 and CDR2 (germline): SGHRS, YFSETQ. Trimming took 1 base from V and 1 from J; bases not matched to a gene: 5. CDR3 sequence (DNA): TGCGCCAGCAGCTTGAATCCGGACAGGGGGGCCAAAAACATTCAGTACTTC. Protein: CASSLNPDRGAKNIQYF. Based on the CDR3 plus reference TRBV5-1 and TRBJ2-4, the full variable domain is KAGVTQTPRYLIKTRGQQVTLSCSPISGHRSVSWYQQTPGQGLQFLFEYFSETQRNKGNFPGRFSGRQFSNSRSEMNVSTLELGDSALYLCASSLNPDRGAKNIQYFGAGTRLSVL.

This clonotype was seen ten or more times. V is TRBV7-2 and J is TRBJ2-3; 7 positions agree with TRBD1. This CDR3 spans 15 amino acids. CDR1 is SGHTA, CDR2 FQGNSA, per germline. The trim removed 6 bases at V and 3 bases at J, leaving 9 bases unmatched. The CDR3 is CASSATPRGTDTQYF. CDR3 nucleotides: TGTGCCAGCAGTGCAACGCCCAGGGGGACAGATACGCAGTATTTT.

The chain uses TRBV25-1 and TRBJ2-3; D gene unclear. The CDR3 is 13 amino acids. With 2 bases removed from V and 2 bases from J, the gap between germline ends came to 5 bases. CDR1 and CDR2 (germline): MGHDK, SYGVNS. The CDR3 coding sequence is TGTGCCAGCAGTGAACTGGACACAGATACGCAGTATTTT. Residues: CASSELDTDTQYF.

This clonotype has at least ten counts. The V call is TRBV29-1, the J call TRBJ2-7, with TRBD1 matching over 9 bases. Germline loops: CDR1 SQVTM, CDR2 ANQGSEA. This CDR3 is 14 amino acids long. V trimming: 4 bases; J trimming: 4 bases; junction bases outside the gene matches: 8. CDR3 loop: CSVAPGQGRYEQYF. As DNA, the CDR3 is TGCAGCGTTGCCCCGGGACAGGGTCGGTACGAGCAGTACTTC.

This clonotype came up a few times. V and J are TRBV30 and TRBJ2-2, with TRBD2 as a possible D gene (6 bases). This CDR3 has 14 amino acids. In germline, CDR1 is GTSNPN, CDR2 SVGIG (reference sequence). V was trimmed by 4 bases and J by 2 bases, leaving 11 bases between them. The CDR3 loop reads CAWNLAGNTGELFF. The CDR3 DNA follows: TGTGCCTGGAATCTGGCGGGAAACACCGGGGAGCTGTTTTTT.

This clonotype appeared many times. The CDR3 spells CASSLVEGEQFF. The CDR3 bases are TGTGCCAGCAGCTTAGTTGAAGGGGAGCAGTTCTTC. This sequence joins TRBV7-8 and TRBJ2-1, with D uncertain. This CDR3 has 12 amino acids. V lost 1 base, J lost 10 bases, and 8 bases lay in between. CDR1 and CDR2 (germline): SGHVS, FQNEAQ. Full variable domain (outside the CDR3, taken from reference TRBV7-8 and TRBJ2-1): GAGVSQSPRYKVAKRGQDVALRCDPISGHVSLFWYQQALGQGPEFLTYFQNEAQLDKSGLPSDRFFAERPEGSVSTLKIQRTQQEDSAVYLCASSLVEGEQFFGPGTRLTVL.

This clonotype has just a few counts. The rearrangement joins TRBV5-1 to TRBJ2-7, with D possibly being TRBD1 (7 bases). The V end was cut by 4 bases, the J end by 7 bases, with 18 bases between. Germline V gene sequence: CDR1 SGHRS, CDR2 YFSETQ. CDR3 length: 14 amino acids. The CDR3 DNA follows: TGCGCCAGCAGCCAGGGACAGCCGGCGGGGGAGCAGTACTTC. Translating gives CASSQGQPAGEQYF.

This chain uses TRBV5-1 with TRBJ2-2, with a weak D call TRBD1 (5 bases). Germline assignment: CDR1 SGHRS and CDR2 YFSETQ. The ends were cut back, 0 bases at V and 4 bases at J, with 13 bases in the middle. The CDR3 sequence is 16 residues long. The CDR3 DNA follows: TGCGCCAGCAGCTTGGGTTTGGGGCAAACCACCGGGGAGCTGTTTTTT. Its translation is CASSLGLGQTTGELFF.

This clonotype was observed a handful of times. This chain joins TRBV24-1 and TRBJ2-5, with D maybe TRBD1 (6 bases). Trimming pared 6 bases from V and 5 bases from J, leaving 9 bases between. The CDR3 spans 12 residues. Germline lookup yields CDR1 KGHDR and CDR2 SFDVKD. CDR3 region: CATSTGTETQYF. CDR3 sequence (DNA): TGTGCCACCAGTACAGGGACGGAGACCCAGTACTTC.

CDR3 region: CASSPRWGPTTPTDTQYF. The CDR3 DNA is TGTGCCAGCAGTCCGCGGTGGGGCCCGACCACCCCAACAGATACGCAGTATTTT. The rearrangement joins TRBV28 to TRBJ2-3; the D gene is possibly TRBD1 (5 bases). V was trimmed by 5 bases and J by 3 bases, leaving 24 bases between them. The CDR3 has 18 residues. Germline V CDR1 and CDR2: MDHEN, SYDVKM.

The chain combines TRBV4-2 with TRBJ1-2; 7 bases match TRBD1. CDR3 length equals 15 residues. After removal of 1 base from V and 2 bases from J, the junction contained 4 bases not matched to a gene. Germline CDR1 and CDR2: LGHNA and YNFKEQ. The CDR3 DNA sequence: TGTGCCAGCAGCCAAGCCGGGACAGAGAACTATGGCTACACCTTC. Translation: CASSQAGTENYGYTF.

This clonotype was picked up a small number of times. This chain links TRBV14 with TRBJ1-1; D may be TRBD1 (6 bases). Germline V lookup: CDR1 SGHDN, CDR2 FVKESK. Trimming cost V 4 bases and J 3 bases, with 12 bases left between them. This CDR3 spans 14 amino acids. As DNA, the CDR3 is TGTGCCAGCAGCCGCCTAGGGGGTGACACTGAAGCTTTCTTT. Its protein product is CASSRLGGDTEAFF.

This clonotype has more than one count but fewer than ten. This rearrangement joins TRBV3-1 to TRBJ2-7; 9 nucleotides line up with TRBD2. This CDR3 has 16 residues. V shed 4 bases and J 1 base; nucleotides not matched to a gene: 8. Germline CDR1 LGHDT, CDR2 YNNKEL (reference sequence). The CDR3: CASSRAASGVSYEQYF. The DNA of the CDR3 is TGTGCCAGCAGCCGCGCGGCTAGCGGGGTTTCCTACGAGCAGTACTTC.

This clonotype was counted a few times. V usage is TRBV5-1 and J usage is TRBJ2-1; no firm D call. Germline V gene sequence: CDR1 SGHRS, CDR2 YFSETQ. The length of the CDR3 is 18 residues. V was shortened by 1 base and J by 0 bases, with 17 bases between the two germline ends. CDR3 bases: TGCGCCAGCAGCTTGAGGGTCGGCGGCCGGAGCTCCTACAATGAGCAGTTCTTC. Protein: CASSLRVGGRSSYNEQFF. Variable domain in full (rest from reference TRBV5-1 and TRBJ2-1): KAGVTQTPRYLIKTRGQQVTLSCSPISGHRSVSWYQQTPGQGLQFLFEYFSETQRNKGNFPGRFSGRQFSNSRSEMNVSTLELGDSALYLCASSLRVGGRSSYNEQFFGPGTRLTVL.

This chain uses TRBV4-1 with TRBJ1-1; D is ambiguous. The CDR3 has 13 amino acids. Germline assignment: CDR1 MGHRA and CDR2 YSYEKL. The V end was cut by 7 bases, the J end by 0 bases, with 9 bases between. This chain's CDR3 is CASTGFVNTEAFF. The CDR3 DNA reads as TGCGCCAGCACTGGATTCGTGAACACTGAAGCTTTCTTT.

The chain has TRBV9 and TRBJ2-3, with TRBD2 matching 14 bases. This CDR3 region has 15 residues. Germline CDR1 is SGDLS and CDR2 is YYNGEE. J was trimmed by 4 bases and V by 3 bases; bases with no gene match: 1. The CDR3 protein is CASSATSGRADTQYF. The CDR3 DNA is TGTGCCAGCAGCGCGACTAGCGGGAGGGCAGATACGCAGTATTTT.

This clonotype was seen a handful of times. V usage is TRBV12-3 or TRBV12-4 and J usage is TRBJ1-5, with 8 bases fitting TRBD1. The CDR3 totals 12 residues. With 7 bases clipped from V and 8 bases from J, the junction kept 4 bases outside the gene matches. The CDR3 nucleotides are TGTGCCAGCACCGACAGGGGAAAGCCCCAGCATTTT. Residues: CASTDRGKPQHF.

V gene TRBV12-3 or TRBV12-4 combines with J gene TRBJ1-2, with D possibly being TRBD1 (5 bases). V dropped 5 bases and J dropped 5 bases, with 18 bases sitting between them. The CDR3 extends over 15 amino acids. CDR3 coding DNA: TGTGCCAGCAGTCAGACACCCCAGGGAAATTATGGCTACACCTTC. Its translation: CASSQTPQGNYGYTF.

The CDR3 DNA sequence: TGCAGTGCTAGAGATACTCAGACAGGGCGCTACGAGCAGTACTTC. Amino acid sequence: CSARDTQTGRYEQYF. The gene calls are TRBV20-1 and TRBJ2-7; 7 nucleotides agree with TRBD1. This CDR3 is 15 amino acids long. CDR1 and CDR2 from the germline V gene are DFQATT and SNEGSKA (reference sequence). Unmatched junction bases numbered 8, after V lost 0 bases and J lost 3 bases.

J is TRBJ1-1 and V is TRBV6-6; no clear D gene. The germline V and J ends were trimmed by 2 bases and 4 bases, with 5 bases remaining between them. The CDR3 is 12 amino acids. Per germline, CDR1 MNHNY and CDR2 SVGAGI (reference sequence). CDR3 coding DNA: TGTGCCAGCAGTTACGGATCCACTGAAGCTTTCTTT. Protein product: CASSYGSTEAFF.

This clonotype was detected only a few times. The chain uses TRBV2 and TRBJ2-3; the D gene is possibly TRBD1 (6 bases). V lost 0 bases and J lost 7, with 11 bases in between. Per germline, CDR1 SNHLY and CDR2 FYNNEI. This CDR3 has 14 residues. CDR3 in amino acids: CASSEALQGNTQYF. The CDR3 region has the DNA TGTGCCAGCAGTGAAGCGCTTCAGGGGAATACGCAGTATTTT.

V is TRBV10-3 and J is TRBJ2-1; a possible D gene is TRBD2 (6 bases). Germline V lookup: CDR1 ENHRY, CDR2 SYGVKD. With 5 bases removed from V and 9 bases from J, the gap between germline ends came to 17 bases. This CDR3 contains 14 residues. The CDR3 sequence is CAISLDGSKAEQFF. In DNA, the CDR3 is TGTGCCATCAGTTTGGACGGGAGTAAAGCTGAGCAGTTCTTC.

V gene TRBV12-3 or TRBV12-4 combines with J gene TRBJ1-5; D remains unclear. There are 13 residues in the CDR3. Trimming pared 2 bases from V and 3 bases from J, leaving 5 bases between. The CDR3 nucleotides read TGTGCCAGCAGTTTACAGCACAATCAGCCCCAGCATTTT. Amino acid sequence: CASSLQHNQPQHF.

The chain has TRBV18 and TRBJ2-1; 9 nucleotides match TRBD2. The CDR3 runs to 16 residues. In germline, CDR1 is KGHSH, CDR2 LQKENI. With V trimmed by 3 bases and J by 4 bases, 7 bases remained unmatched. The CDR3 DNA reads as TGTGCCAGCTCACCCTGGAGTAGCGGGAGATACAATGAGCAGTTCTTC. Translation: CASSPWSSGRYNEQFF.